The entry that follows covers one T cell receptor (beta chain) sequence. This record belongs to a study of OX40 agonist ivuxolimab in advanced cancers. The overall study: Participants averaged about 66 years of age (range roughly 23 to 90) and were less than 85% male.

Germline CDR1 SGHVS, CDR2 FQNEAQ. The CDR3 consists of 19 residues. V was clipped by 3 bases and J by 2 bases; unmatched bases: 12. Profiling relied on immunoSEQ multiplex PCR, and the TCRdb table lists in-frame clones only, not all of them. The table includes approximately 65,000 clones, around 86% detected once. Material: CD4+ or CD8+ T cells sorted from blood, obtained in a trial of the OX40 agonist ivuxolimab. The receptor's source is an adult with an advanced solid tumor such as melanoma, head and neck, liver or kidney cancer. The rearrangement links TRBV7-8 to TRBJ2-7; 14 bases are shared with TRBD2. The CDR3, as DNA: TGTGCCAGCAGCTTCACCGGGACTAGCGGGAGCGCTTCTCCCTACGAGCAGTACTTC. Its translation is CASSFTGTSGSASPYEQYF.